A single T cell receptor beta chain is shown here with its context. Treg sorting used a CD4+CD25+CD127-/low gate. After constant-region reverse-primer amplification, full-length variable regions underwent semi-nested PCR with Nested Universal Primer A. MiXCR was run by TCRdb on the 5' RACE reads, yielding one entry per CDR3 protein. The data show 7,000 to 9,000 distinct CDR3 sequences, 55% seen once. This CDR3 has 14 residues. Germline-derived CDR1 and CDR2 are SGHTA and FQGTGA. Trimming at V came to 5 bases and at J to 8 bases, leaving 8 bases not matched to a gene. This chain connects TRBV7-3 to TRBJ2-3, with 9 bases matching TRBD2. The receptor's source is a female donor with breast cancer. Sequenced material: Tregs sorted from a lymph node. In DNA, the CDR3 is TGTGCCAGCAGCCTCTCAGCGGGAGGACGTACGCAGTATTTT. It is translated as CASSLSAGGRTQYF. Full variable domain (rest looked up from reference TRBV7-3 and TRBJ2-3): GAGVSQTPSNKVTEKGKYVELRCDPISGHTALYWYRQSLGQGPEFLIYFQGTGAADDSGLPNDRFFAVRPEGSVSTLKIQRTERGDSAVYLCASSLSAGGRTQYFGPGTRLTVL.